The 5 T cell receptor beta chains in this list originate from one sample, sequenced in a study of T cell responses to AZD1222 COVID-19 vaccine (dated by TCRdb to about 2021). Libraries came from the immunoSEQ multiplex PCR assay. TCRdb took this table from immuneACCESS and kept in-frame rearrangements with V and J called. Such tables lack part of the clones; where checked against another copy, unresolved V genes explain under half of the gap, and the rest is unexplained. The sample records over 120,000 clones, about 91% of which are singletons. The top ten hold less than 2% of the sample. The time point label of this sample denotes: baseline before first vaccination. The source was peripheral blood, collected on day 0 of AZD1222 vaccination. The receptors come from an adult in good health.

V and J are TRBV14 and TRBJ2-7; 11 bases are a match to TRBD1. V lost 2 bases, J lost 3 bases, and 6 bases stayed unmatched. This CDR3 is built from 16 residues. The germline V gene has CDR1 SGHDN and CDR2 FVKESK. This chain's CDR3 is CASSQPGTGGVYEQYF. The CDR3, as DNA: TGTGCCAGCAGCCAACCCGGGACAGGGGGTGTCTACGAGCAGTACTTC.

On this clone itself: A junction boundary mismatches the germline segment, possibly from a read error. The CDR3 here is CASSPGVYNEQFF. The CDR3 DNA reads as TGTGCTAGCAGCCCGGGGGTATACAATGAGCAGTTCTTC. The rearrangement links TRBV7-7 to TRBJ2-1; D might be TRBD2 (6 bases). Germline loops: CDR1 SSHAT, CDR2 FNYEAQ (reference sequence). The CDR3 consists of 13 residues.

V and J are TRBV4-2 and TRBJ2-2; no reliable D call. V gave up 0 bases and J gave up 3 bases, with 8 bases separating them. Germline lookup yields CDR1 LGHNA and CDR2 YNFKEQ. The CDR3 has 15 amino acids. In DNA form, the CDR3 reads TGTGCCAGCAGCCAAGATAACCCCTACACCGGGGAGCTGTTTTTT. Translated, it gives CASSQDNPYTGELFF.

The CDR3 nucleotides read TGCAGCGTTGGGGGTTTTAACTATGGCTACACCTTC. Its protein is CSVGGFNYGYTF. The chain recombines TRBV29-1 with TRBJ1-2; D uncertain. The V end lost 4 bases, the J end lost 1 base, and 7 bases lay between the germline ends. This CDR3 comprises 12 residues. The germline CDR1 and CDR2 sequences are SQVTM and ANQGSEA.

The V call is TRBV19, the J call TRBJ1-5, with D uncertain. V lost 8 bases and J lost 0, with 8 bases in between. There are 13 residues in the CDR3. The germline gives CDR1 LNHDA, CDR2 SQIVND (reference sequence). The CDR3 DNA reads TGTGCCAGTGTAAAGGATAGCAATCAGCCCCAGCATTTT. Protein sequence: CASVKDSNQPQHF. The whole variable domain, filled in from reference TRBV19 and TRBJ1-5, reads DGGITQSPKYLFRKEGQNVTLSCEQNLNHDAMYWYRQDPGQGLRLIYYSQIVNDFQKGDIAEGYSVSREKKESFPLTVTSAQKNPTAFYLCASVKDSNQPQHFGDGTRLSIL.